This T cell receptor beta chain is drawn from a study of blood T cell repertoires in COVID-19. The CDR3 is made up of 13 amino acids. From germline, CDR1 is SEHNR and CDR2 FQNEAQ (reference sequence). The V end lost 5 bases, the J end lost 4 bases, and 12 bases lay between the germline ends. Assay: immunoSEQ multiplex PCR; the TCRdb copy retains only in-frame clones and omits some. This repertoire shows about 240,000 clones, about 89% found once; its top ten account for approximately 4.1%. This clone was seen only once. This sequence joins TRBV7-9 and TRBJ2-7; TRBD1 might be the D (6 bases). This TCR was sampled from a woman aged 25 to 39 who had recovered from COVID-19. The specimen sequenced was PBMCs or T cells enriched from blood (not recorded which). This CDR3 reads CASSPRTAYEQYF. As DNA, the CDR3 is TGTGCCAGCAGCCCGAGGACAGCATACGAGCAGTACTTC.